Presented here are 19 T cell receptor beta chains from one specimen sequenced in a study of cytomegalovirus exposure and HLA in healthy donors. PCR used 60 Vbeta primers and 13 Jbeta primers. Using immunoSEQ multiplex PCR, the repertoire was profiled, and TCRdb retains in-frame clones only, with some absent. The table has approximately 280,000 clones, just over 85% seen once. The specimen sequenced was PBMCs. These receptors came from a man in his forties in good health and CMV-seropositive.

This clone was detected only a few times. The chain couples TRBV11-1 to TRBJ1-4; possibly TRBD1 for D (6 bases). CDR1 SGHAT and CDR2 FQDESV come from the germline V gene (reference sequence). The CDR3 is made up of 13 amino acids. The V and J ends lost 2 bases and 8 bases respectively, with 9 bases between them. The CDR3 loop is CASSLLTGEKLFF. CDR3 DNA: TGTGCCAGCAGCTTACTAACAGGGGAAAAACTGTTTTTT.

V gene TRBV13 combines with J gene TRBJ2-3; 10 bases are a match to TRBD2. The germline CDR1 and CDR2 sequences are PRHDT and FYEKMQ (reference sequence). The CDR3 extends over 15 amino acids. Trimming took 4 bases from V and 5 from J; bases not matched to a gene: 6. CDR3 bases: TGTGCCAGCAGCTCCTACCGACTAGCGGGAGATACGCAGTATTTT. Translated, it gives CASSSYRLAGDTQYF.

This chain's CDR3 is CASRRGSLGEQYF. The CDR3 region has the DNA TGTGCCAGCAGGCGGGGTTCATTGGGTGAGCAGTACTTC. V gene TRBV6-1 combines with J gene TRBJ2-7; a weak D match, TRBD2 (6 bases). The CDR3 consists of 13 residues. Trimming shortened V by 6 bases and J by 7 bases, and 16 bases separated the two germline ends. Germline V CDR1 and CDR2: MNHNS, SASEGT.

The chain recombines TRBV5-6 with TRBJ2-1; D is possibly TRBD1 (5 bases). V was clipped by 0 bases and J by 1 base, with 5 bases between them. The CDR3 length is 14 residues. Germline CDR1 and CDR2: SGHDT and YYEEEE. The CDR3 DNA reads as TGTGCCAGCAGCTTGGAGGGGTCCTACAATGAGCAGTTCTTC. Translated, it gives CASSLEGSYNEQFF.

The CDR3, as DNA: TGTGCCAGCAGCTTAGCAGGAGGGGACATTCAGTACTTC. Its translation: CASSLAGGDIQYF. This chain connects TRBV7-6 to TRBJ2-4; TRBD2 might be the D (6 bases). Germline V gene lookup returns CDR1 SGHVS and CDR2 FNYEAQ. The CDR3 spans 13 residues. The germline V and J ends were trimmed by 0 bases and 8 bases, with 8 bases remaining between them.

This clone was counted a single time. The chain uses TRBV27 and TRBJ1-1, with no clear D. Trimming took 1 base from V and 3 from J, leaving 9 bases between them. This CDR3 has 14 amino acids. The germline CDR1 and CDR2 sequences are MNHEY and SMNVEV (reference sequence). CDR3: CASSLFGVDTEAFF. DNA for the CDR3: TGTGCCAGCAGTTTATTCGGGGTGGACACTGAAGCTTTCTTT.

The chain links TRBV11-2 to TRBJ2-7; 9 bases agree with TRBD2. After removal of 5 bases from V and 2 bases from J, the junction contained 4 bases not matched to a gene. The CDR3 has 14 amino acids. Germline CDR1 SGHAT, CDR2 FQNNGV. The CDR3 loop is CASSESGGPYEQYF. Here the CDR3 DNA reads TGTGCCAGCAGCGAAAGCGGGGGGCCCTACGAGCAGTACTTC.

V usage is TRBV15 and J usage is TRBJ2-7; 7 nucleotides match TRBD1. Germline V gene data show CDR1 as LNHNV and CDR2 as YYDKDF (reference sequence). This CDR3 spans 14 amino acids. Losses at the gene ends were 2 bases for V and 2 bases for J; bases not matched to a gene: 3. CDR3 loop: CATSRPGTAYEQYF. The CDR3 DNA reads TGTGCCACCAGCAGACCCGGGACAGCCTACGAGCAGTACTTC.

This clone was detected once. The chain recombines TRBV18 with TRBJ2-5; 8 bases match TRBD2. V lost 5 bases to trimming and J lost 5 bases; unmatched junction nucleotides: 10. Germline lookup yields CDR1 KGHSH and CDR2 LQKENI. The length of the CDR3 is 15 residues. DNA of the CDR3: TGTGCCAGCTCAGCGGGACTAGTGGGCCCCGAGACCCAGTACTTC. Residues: CASSAGLVGPETQYF.

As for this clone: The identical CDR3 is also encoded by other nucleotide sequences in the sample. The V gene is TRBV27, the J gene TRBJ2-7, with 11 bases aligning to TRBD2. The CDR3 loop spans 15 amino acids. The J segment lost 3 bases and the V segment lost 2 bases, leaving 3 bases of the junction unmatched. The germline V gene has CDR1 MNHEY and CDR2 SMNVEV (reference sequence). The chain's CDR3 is CASSLVAGGRYEQYF. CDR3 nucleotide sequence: TGTGCCAGCAGTTTAGTAGCGGGAGGGCGCTACGAGCAGTACTTC.

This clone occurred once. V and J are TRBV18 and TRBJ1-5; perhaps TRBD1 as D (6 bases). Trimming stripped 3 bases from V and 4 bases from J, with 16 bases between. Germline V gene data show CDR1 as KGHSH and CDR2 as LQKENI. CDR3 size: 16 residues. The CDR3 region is CASSPNPGVQNQPQHF. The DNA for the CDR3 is TGTGCCAGCTCACCTAATCCAGGGGTACAGAATCAGCCCCAGCATTTT.

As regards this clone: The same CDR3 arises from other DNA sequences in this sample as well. Here the CDR3 DNA reads TGTGCCAGCAGTTTCACCGGTCCCTACGAGCAGTACTTC. This codes for CASSFTGPYEQYF. The rearrangement uses TRBV27 and TRBJ2-7, with D hard to call. CDR3 size: 13 residues. Germline V gene data show CDR1 as MNHEY and CDR2 as SMNVEV (reference sequence). The ends were cut back, 3 bases at V and 2 bases at J, with 8 bases in the middle.

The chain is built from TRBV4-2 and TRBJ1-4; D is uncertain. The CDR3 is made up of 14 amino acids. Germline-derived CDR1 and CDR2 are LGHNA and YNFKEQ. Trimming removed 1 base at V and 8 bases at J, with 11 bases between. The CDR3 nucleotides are TGTGCCAGCAGCCAAGGGGCTACGACCGAAAAACTGTTTTTT. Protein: CASSQGATTEKLFF.

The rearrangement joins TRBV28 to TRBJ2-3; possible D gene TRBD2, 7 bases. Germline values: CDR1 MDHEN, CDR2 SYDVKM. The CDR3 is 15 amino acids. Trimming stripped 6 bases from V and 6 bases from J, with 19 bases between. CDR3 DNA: TGTGCCAGCAGCGGTGGGGGGGCCGGGTTGGATACGCAGTATTTT. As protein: CASSGGGAGLDTQYF.

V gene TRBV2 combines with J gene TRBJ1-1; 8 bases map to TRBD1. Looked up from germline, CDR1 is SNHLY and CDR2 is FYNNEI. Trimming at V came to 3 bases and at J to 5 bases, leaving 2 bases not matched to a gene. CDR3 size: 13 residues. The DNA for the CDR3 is TGTGCCAGCAGTGAGACAGGGGAGACTGAAGCTTTCTTT. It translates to CASSETGETEAFF.

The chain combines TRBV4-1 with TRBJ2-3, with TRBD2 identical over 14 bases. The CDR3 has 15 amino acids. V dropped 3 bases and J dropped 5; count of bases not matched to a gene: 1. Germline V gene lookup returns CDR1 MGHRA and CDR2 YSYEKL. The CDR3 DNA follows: TGCGCCAGCAGCCACGGACTAGCGGGAGGAGATACGCAGTATTTT. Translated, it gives CASSHGLAGGDTQYF.

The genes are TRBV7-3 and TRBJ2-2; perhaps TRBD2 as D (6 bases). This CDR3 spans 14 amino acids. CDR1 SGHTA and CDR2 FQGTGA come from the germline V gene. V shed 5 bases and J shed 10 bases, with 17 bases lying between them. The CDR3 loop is CASSKTSLEEELFF. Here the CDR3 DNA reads TGTGCCAGCAGCAAGACTAGTCTAGAAGAGGAGCTGTTTTTT.

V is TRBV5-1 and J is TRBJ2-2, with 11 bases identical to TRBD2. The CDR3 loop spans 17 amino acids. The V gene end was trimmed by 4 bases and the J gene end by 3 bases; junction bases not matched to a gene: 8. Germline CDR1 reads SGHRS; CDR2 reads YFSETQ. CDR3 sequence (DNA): TGCGCCAGCAGCCAAGTAGCGGGAGGGCCCGACACCGGGGAGCTGTTTTTT. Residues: CASSQVAGGPDTGELFF.

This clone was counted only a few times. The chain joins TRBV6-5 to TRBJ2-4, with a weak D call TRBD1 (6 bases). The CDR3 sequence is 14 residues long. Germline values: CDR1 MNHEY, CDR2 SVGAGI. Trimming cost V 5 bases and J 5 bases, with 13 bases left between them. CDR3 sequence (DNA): TGTGCCAGCAGTCCCCGGACAGTGCAAAACATTCAGTACTTC. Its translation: CASSPRTVQNIQYF.